Listed below are T cell receptor beta chains from one sample, sequenced in a study of cytomegalovirus exposure and HLA in healthy donors. Measured with immunoSEQ multiplex PCR; TCRdb has only the in-frame clones, and not every one. Found here are over 90,000 clones, 64% of them singletons; the top ten hold 3.2%. What was sequenced was PBMCs. These receptors were obtained from a man aged 55 to 70 in good health and CMV-seronegative. Both conserved end residues are part of each CDR3. A D gene is named only where the DNA matches it firmly. Clone size appears in some rows only: once, few, many, or a class for an expanded clone.

d_call j_call clone_size v_call cdr3_nt cdr3_aa
NA TRBJ2-5 few TRBV6-5 TGTGCCAGCACAATCAGGGGAACCAAAGAGACCCAGTACTTC CASTIRGTKETQYF
NA TRBJ2-2 once TRBV9 TGTGCCAGCAGCGTAGTGGAGGGGACGGCGAACACCGGGGAGCTGTTTTTT CASSVVEGTANTGELFF
NA TRBJ2-1 NA TRBV5-6 TGTGCCAGCAGCACTCGCCAGGGGCCACCAGGAAATGAGCAGTTCTTC CASSTRQGPPGNEQFF
NA TRBJ1-2 few TRBV4-2 TGTGCCAGCAGCCAAGGAATCGGGACCCCCGGGGGGAATGGCTACACCTTC CASSQGIGTPGGNGYTF
TRBD1 TRBJ2-5 NA TRBV28 TGTGCCAGCAGTCTCCCCGGGACAGGGGATGTGGAGACCCAGTACTTC CASSLPGTGDVETQYF
NA TRBJ2-1 NA TRBV14 TGTGCCAGCAGCCCAGATCTGTACAATGAGCAGTTCTTC CASSPDLYNEQFF
NA TRBJ2-7 NA TRBV5-1 TGCGCCAGCAGCTTGGCTCCCAGCGGGCTCTCCTACGAGCAGTACTTC CASSLAPSGLSYEQYF
NA TRBJ1-3 few TRBV19 TGTGCCAGTAGTACCACAGTCACTTCTGGAAACACCATATATTTT CASSTTVTSGNTIYF
TRBD1 TRBJ1-2 NA TRBV28 TGTGCCAGCAGTTTAGAAGGGGGCGATGGCTACACCTTC CASSLEGGDGYTF
TRBD1 TRBJ2-2 NA TRBV10-3 TGTGCCATCAGTGAGGGGACAGGGAGCACCGGGGAGCTGTTTTTT CAISEGTGSTGELFF
TRBD1 TRBJ2-3 NA TRBV29-1 TGCAGCGCGAGACAGGGGGGAACAGATACGCAGTATTTT CSARQGGTDTQYF
NA TRBJ2-7 NA TRBV2 TGTGCCAGCAGGATGGATCAGGGCGGTGGCGAGCAGTACTTC CASRMDQGGGEQYF
TRBD1 TRBJ1-2 NA TRBV5-4 TGTGCCAGCAGCTTTAGGACAGGGTTGACATATGGCTACACCTTC CASSFRTGLTYGYTF
NA TRBJ2-1 few TRBV7-2 TGTGCCAGCAGTTACAAGGGGGGGCATGAGCAGTTCTTC CASSYKGGHEQFF
NA TRBJ2-7 NA TRBV9 TGTGCCAGCAGCGGATCGGGTCCTCTCTACGAGCAGTACTTC CASSGSGPLYEQYF
NA TRBJ1-2 NA TRBV6-1 TGTGCCAGCAGTGAAGGGCACTATAGTTCCTATGGCTACACCTTC CASSEGHYSSYGYTF
TRBD1 TRBJ2-7 once TRBV30 TGTGCCTGGATCGGACAGGGACCCCCCTCCTACGAGCAGTACTTC CAWIGQGPPSYEQYF
TRBD1 TRBJ1-5 NA TRBV5-1 TGCGCCAGCAGTCAGGGGGTCGGAAGCAATCAGCCCCAGCATTTT CASSQGVGSNQPQHF
TRBD1 TRBJ2-6 NA TRBV5-1 TGCGCCAGCAGCTTGGGGGGGACAGGGGCGAAGTCTGGGGCCAACGTCCTGACTTTC CASSLGGTGAKSGANVLTF
NA TRBJ2-2 few TRBV4-1 TGCGCCAGCAGGCACAGTAAAGGGGACACCGGGGAGCTGTTTTTT CASRHSKGDTGELFF
TRBD1 TRBJ2-2 NA TRBV7-6 TGTGCCAGCAGCCCGGGACAGGGGGGCTTCGGGGAGCTGTTTTTT CASSPGQGGFGELFF
NA TRBJ1-5 NA TRBV2 TGTGCCAGCAGGTACCTTTCGGGTCAGCCCCAGCATTTT CASRYLSGQPQHF
NA TRBJ1-6 NA TRBV19 TGTGCCAGTAGTCCAGGGGTAGGATCACCCCTCCACTTT CASSPGVGSPLHF
NA TRBJ1-4 few TRBV9 TGTGCCAGCAGCGCCACGGGGAGCACTAATGAAAAACTGTTTTTT CASSATGSTNEKLFF
NA TRBJ2-7 NA TRBV18 TGTGCCAGCTCACCATCCTCCGGGACCCAGGGGGGCGAGCAGTACTTC CASSPSSGTQGGEQYF
NA TRBJ1-5 NA TRBV28 TGTGCCAGCCCTTCACGGGCAGGGGAAAATCAGCCCCAGCATTTT CASPSRAGENQPQHF
NA TRBJ1-6 NA TRBV7-9 TGTGCCAGCAGCATTGGCGGTGACTTCGGGGCACCCCTCCACTTT CASSIGGDFGAPLHF
NA TRBJ2-3 NA TRBV7-3 TGTGCCAGCAGCCTCGGACTCCACACAGATACGCAGTATTTT CASSLGLHTDTQYF
NA TRBJ2-3 few TRBV5-1 TGCGCCAGCAGCTTGGTCCCGGGAAACACAGATACGCAGTATTTT CASSLVPGNTDTQYF
TRBD2 TRBJ2-1 NA TRBV7-3 TGTGCCAGCAGCCCCAGACTAGCGGGAGGGCCTGGGGAGCAGTTCTTC CASSPRLAGGPGEQFF
NA TRBJ1-2 NA TRBV29-1 TGCAGCGTTCAGAATAACTATGGCTACACCTTC CSVQNNYGYTF
NA TRBJ2-7 NA TRBV7-3 TGTGCCAGCAGCCTTACCGGGACTCGGAGCTACGAGCAGTACTTC CASSLTGTRSYEQYF
NA TRBJ1-2 few TRBV19 TGTGCCAGTAGTCACCGGGACAAGGAAATTCATGGCTACACCTTC CASSHRDKEIHGYTF
TRBD1 TRBJ1-4 few TRBV10-3 TGTGCCATCAGTGAGTCAGGACAGGGTGGGGAAAAACTGTTTTTT CAISESGQGGEKLFF
TRBD1 TRBJ1-2 NA TRBV6-5 TGTGCCAGCAGGGACAGGGTACAGGGCTACACCTTC CASRDRVQGYTF
NA TRBJ2-1 few TRBV5-1 TGCGCCAGCAGCTCGTACTTCATTGACGATGCGGGGGCTAGAAAAGGTGAGCAGTTCTTC CASSSYFIDDAGARKGEQFF
TRBD2 TRBJ2-3 once TRBV5-1 TGCGCCAGCAGCCATGGACTAGCGGGGACCACAGATACGCAGTATTTT CASSHGLAGTTDTQYF
NA TRBJ1-1 NA TRBV4-2 TGTGCCAGCAGCCAATCCCAGGGGATTATCGCTGAAGCTTTCTTT CASSQSQGIIAEAFF
TRBD2 TRBJ2-5 NA TRBV28 TGTGCCAGCAGTACCCGACTAGCGGGAGGAGAGACCCAGTACTTC CASSTRLAGGETQYF
NA TRBJ2-1 NA TRBV9 TGTGCCAGCAATACACAGGGCCTCAATGAGCAGTTCTTC CASNTQGLNEQFF
TRBD2 TRBJ2-7 many TRBV5-6 TGTGCCAGCACCCAACTAGCGGGGGAGTACGAGCAGTACTTC CASTQLAGEYEQYF
TRBD2 TRBJ2-3 NA TRBV5-5 TGTGCCAGCAGCTTGGGCCGGCGGGAGGGATCTACAGATACGCAGTATTTT CASSLGRREGSTDTQYF
TRBD1 TRBJ2-1 NA TRBV19 TGTGCCAGTAGTACTACCAGGGACAGGGTAGTTCCCTACAATGAGCAGTTCTTC CASSTTRDRVVPYNEQFF
NA TRBJ2-6 NA TRBV28 TGTGCCAGCAGTTGGCTGAAAGGGGCCAACGTCCTGACTTTC CASSWLKGANVLTF
TRBD2 TRBJ2-4 NA TRBV6-1 TGTGCCAGCAGGAGGACTAGCGGGATTTATAACATTCAGTACTTC CASRRTSGIYNIQYF
NA TRBJ1-5 NA TRBV6-1 TGTGCCAGCAGTGACAAGGGGGGGCTTGACAATCAGCCCCAGCATTTT CASSDKGGLDNQPQHF
TRBD2 TRBJ2-1 few TRBV6-4 TGTGCCAGCAGTGACGAGCGGGGGGGCCCCAATGAGCAGTTCTTC CASSDERGGPNEQFF
NA TRBJ2-5 NA TRBV4-1 TGCGCCAGCAGCCAAGATAGCGGTAGCTGGGAGACCCAGTACTTC CASSQDSGSWETQYF
NA TRBJ1-1 medium-sized TRBV19 TGTGCCAGTAGTATGGGAGGGTACACAGCTTTCTTT CASSMGGYTAFF
NA TRBJ2-3 few TRBV11-3 TGTGCCAGCAGCTTAGTGGTGGGAGTAAGCACAGATACGCAGTATTTT CASSLVVGVSTDTQYF
NA TRBJ2-7 NA TRBV5-6 TGTGCCAGGGGACTTAACGAGCAGTACTTC CARGLNEQYF
NA TRBJ2-7 NA TRBV2 TGTGCCAGCAGTGACAACTACGAGCAGTACTTC CASSDNYEQYF
TRBD2 TRBJ2-1 NA TRBV30 TGTGCCTGGACTAGCGGGTCCTACAATGAGCAGTTCTTC CAWTSGSYNEQFF
TRBD1 TRBJ1-6 NA TRBV30 TGTGCCTGGAGTCCCGGGACAGGGTCCCCCCTCCACTTT CAWSPGTGSPLHF